Listed below are T cell receptor beta chains from one sample, sequenced in a study of cytomegalovirus exposure and HLA in healthy donors. Profiling relied on immunoSEQ multiplex PCR, and the TCRdb table lists in-frame clones only, not all of them. In the table there are about 110,000 clones, about three quarters of which are singletons. Specimen: PBMCs. The receptors originated from a boy younger than 18 in good health and CMV-seronegative. Each CDR3 is given with its conserved first and last residue. The D gene is left open where the match is weak. Size is omitted from some rows. Given values are once, few, many or a class for expanded clones.

DNA: TGTGCCTGGAGTCGACCCCGGACAGGGAAACGATCTAACTATGGCTACACCTTC; CDR3: CAWSRPRTGKRSNYGYTF; V: TRBV30; D: TRBD1; length: 18; size: few; J: TRBJ1-2
DNA: TGTGCCAGCTCATCGGACAGGAATGAAAAACTGTTTTTT; CDR3: CASSSDRNEKLFF; V: TRBV18; D: TRBD1; length: 13; size: .; J: TRBJ1-4
DNA: TGTGCCAGCAGCCCCCGTAACCGGGACATGCCTGAGCAGTTCTTC; CDR3: CASSPRNRDMPEQFF; V: TRBV11-2; D: .; length: 15; size: .; J: TRBJ2-1
DNA: TGTGCCAGCAGCCCCCGGACAGGGCGCGGGGAGACCCAGTACTTC; CDR3: CASSPRTGRGETQYF; V: TRBV5-6; D: TRBD1; length: 15; size: .; J: TRBJ2-5
DNA: TGTGCCAGCAGTTTATGGCTTGGGGGGATCCTCTACGAGCAGTACTTC; CDR3: CASSLWLGGILYEQYF; V: TRBV27; D: .; length: 16; size: .; J: TRBJ2-7
DNA: TGTGCGTCTGGGGGGATACTAAACTATGGCTACACCTTC; CDR3: CASGGILNYGYTF; V: TRBV6-1; D: .; length: 13; size: .; J: TRBJ1-2
DNA: TGTGCCTGGAGGGCCAATCGACAGGGGCGCACTGAAGCTTTCTTT; CDR3: CAWRANRQGRTEAFF; V: TRBV30; D: TRBD1; length: 15; size: few; J: TRBJ1-1
DNA: TGTGCCAGCAGTCCTAACCTAAGGGGTGAAAAACTGTTTTTT; CDR3: CASSPNLRGEKLFF; V: TRBV27; D: .; length: 14; size: few; J: TRBJ1-4
DNA: TGTGCCAGCAGTCGTCAGACTGTGAACACTGAAGCTTTCTTT; CDR3: CASSRQTVNTEAFF; V: TRBV2; D: .; length: 14; size: few; J: TRBJ1-1
DNA: TGTGCCAGCCGGCGGAGGGACCAGTCAACCTACGAGCAGTACTTC; CDR3: CASRRRDQSTYEQYF; V: TRBV27; D: .; length: 15; size: .; J: TRBJ2-7
DNA: TGTGCCAGCAGCTTACGGGACGGGGGGGAAAACATTCAGTACTTC; CDR3: CASSLRDGGENIQYF; V: TRBV7-8; D: TRBD2; length: 15; size: .; J: TRBJ2-4
DNA: TGTGCCAGCAGTGAAGATAGCAGGGTGCGAGCTAACTATGGCTACACCTTC; CDR3: CASSEDSRVRANYGYTF; V: TRBV6-1; D: .; length: 17; size: .; J: TRBJ1-2
DNA: TGTGCCAGCAGCCAGGGTACAGGGGGCATCGAGACCCAGTACTTC; CDR3: CASSQGTGGIETQYF; V: TRBV14; D: TRBD1; length: 15; size: .; J: TRBJ2-5
DNA: TGTGCCAGCAGCTTAGGCAGGGTTGTTGAAGCTTTCTTT; CDR3: CASSLGRVVEAFF; V: TRBV7-9; D: .; length: 13; size: .; J: TRBJ1-1
DNA: TGCAGCGTTGATTCCAGGGTCACAGATACGCAGTATTTT; CDR3: CSVDSRVTDTQYF; V: TRBV29-1; D: .; length: 13; size: .; J: TRBJ2-3
DNA: TGTGCCAGCAGCTTAGTGGAGGGCTACGAGCAGTACTTC; CDR3: CASSLVEGYEQYF; V: TRBV7-9; D: .; length: 13; size: .; J: TRBJ2-7
DNA: TGTGCCTGGAGTGGGGGACAGGAGGGCACTGAGCAGTTCTTC; CDR3: CAWSGGQEGTEQFF; V: TRBV30; D: TRBD1; length: 14; size: few; J: TRBJ2-1
DNA: TGTGCCTGGACCTCTAGTTTCTCCTACAATGAGCAGTTCTTC; CDR3: CAWTSSFSYNEQFF; V: TRBV30; D: .; length: 14; size: .; J: TRBJ2-1
DNA: TGCAGCGTTGAAGGATGGACAGATCGCTACACCTTC; CDR3: CSVEGWTDRYTF; V: TRBV29-1; D: .; length: 12; size: .; J: TRBJ1-2
DNA: TGTGCCTGGAGCCGGATCCAGGGGTTGAGCACTGAAGCTTTCTTT; CDR3: CAWSRIQGLSTEAFF; V: TRBV30; D: .; length: 15; size: .; J: TRBJ1-1
DNA: TGTGCCAGCAGCTACGACTGGACAGGGAAGAAAGAGACCCAGTACTTC; CDR3: CASSYDWTGKKETQYF; V: TRBV28; D: TRBD1; length: 16; size: few; J: TRBJ2-5
DNA: TGTGCCAGCAGTAGGGGACAGGGCGTATACCAGCCCCAGCATTTT; CDR3: CASSRGQGVYQPQHF; V: TRBV6-5; D: TRBD1; length: 15; size: .; J: TRBJ1-5
DNA: TGTGCCAGTAGTATGGGTCTTCCGGGACAGGGTTCTAACGAGCAGTACTTC; CDR3: CASSMGLPGQGSNEQYF; V: TRBV19; D: TRBD1; length: 17; size: few; J: TRBJ2-7
DNA: TGTGCCTGGAAGTATAGCTCCTACGAGCAGTACTTC; CDR3: CAWKYSSYEQYF; V: TRBV30; D: .; length: 12; size: .; J: TRBJ2-7
DNA: TGTGCCAGTAGGACCCCTGCGACAGGGACCAACACTGAAGCTTTCTTT; CDR3: CASRTPATGTNTEAFF; V: TRBV19; D: TRBD1; length: 16; size: .; J: TRBJ1-1
DNA: TGTGCCAGCAGTCACGACCAGGCCGGAAACACCATATATTTT; CDR3: CASSHDQAGNTIYF; V: TRBV28; D: .; length: 14; size: .; J: TRBJ1-3
DNA: TGTGCCAGCAGCTTGGGGAAGGGGATGAGCAATCAGCCCCAGCATTTT; CDR3: CASSLGKGMSNQPQHF; V: TRBV27; D: .; length: 16; size: .; J: TRBJ1-5
DNA: TGCGCCAGCAGCTTGAGGACAGGGGTTAGCTCTGGGGCCAACGTCCTGACTTTC; CDR3: CASSLRTGVSSGANVLTF; V: TRBV5-1; D: TRBD1; length: 18; size: .; J: TRBJ2-6
DNA: TGTGCCAGCAGAAGTTTAACAGGGGGCGGTCGGGAGACCCAGTACTTC; CDR3: CASRSLTGGGRETQYF; V: TRBV5-6; D: TRBD1; length: 16; size: .; J: TRBJ2-5